This T cell receptor beta chain came from a study of blood T cell repertoires in COVID-19. In the original workflow: It was from reference gene primer amplification that nucleated cell counts were estimated. This table comes from immunoSEQ multiplex PCR, and its TCRdb copy is limited to in-frame clones, with some not included. The V and J calls and clone size are taken from that table; D and trimming were inferred from the DNA. The sample has about 270,000 clones; about 91% are singletons. V shed 5 bases and J 2 bases; nucleotides not matched to a gene: 7. CDR3 size: 16 residues. Germline V gene data show CDR1 as MDHEN and CDR2 as SYDVKM.

This sequence joins TRBV28 and TRBJ2-7; 12 bases align to TRBD2. This receptor was taken from a middle-aged woman with acute COVID-19. Material for sequencing was PBMCs or T cells enriched from blood (not recorded which). This CDR3 reads CASSAPGLAGTYEQYF. Written as DNA, the CDR3 is TGTGCCAGCAGTGCACCAGGACTAGCGGGGACCTACGAGCAGTACTTC.